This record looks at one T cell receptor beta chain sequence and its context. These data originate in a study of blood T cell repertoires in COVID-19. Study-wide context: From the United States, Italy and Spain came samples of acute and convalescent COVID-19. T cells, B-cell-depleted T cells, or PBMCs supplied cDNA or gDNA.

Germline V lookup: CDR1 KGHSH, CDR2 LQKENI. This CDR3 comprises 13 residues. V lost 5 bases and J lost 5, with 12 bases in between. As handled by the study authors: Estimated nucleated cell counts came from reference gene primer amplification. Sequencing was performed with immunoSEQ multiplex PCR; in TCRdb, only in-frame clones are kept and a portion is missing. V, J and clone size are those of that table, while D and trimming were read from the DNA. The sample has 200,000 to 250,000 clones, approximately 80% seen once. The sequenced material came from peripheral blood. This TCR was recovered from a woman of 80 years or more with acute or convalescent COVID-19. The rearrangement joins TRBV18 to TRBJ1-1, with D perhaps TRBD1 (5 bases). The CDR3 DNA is TGTGCCAGCTCATCTCAGGGTGGGACTGAAGCTTTCTTT. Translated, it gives CASSSQGGTEAFF.